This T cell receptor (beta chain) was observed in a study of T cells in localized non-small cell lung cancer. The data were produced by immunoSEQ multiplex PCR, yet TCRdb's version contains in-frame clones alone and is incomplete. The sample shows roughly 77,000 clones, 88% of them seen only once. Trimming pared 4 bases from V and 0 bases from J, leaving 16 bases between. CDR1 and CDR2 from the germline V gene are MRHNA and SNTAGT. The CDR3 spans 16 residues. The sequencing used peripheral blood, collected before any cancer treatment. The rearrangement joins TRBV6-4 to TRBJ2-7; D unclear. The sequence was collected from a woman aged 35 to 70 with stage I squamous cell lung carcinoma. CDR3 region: CASSGFGAESSYEQYF. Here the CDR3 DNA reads TGTGCCAGCAGTGGCTTTGGAGCAGAAAGCTCCTACGAGCAGTACTTC.